Sequencing of this T cell receptor beta chain was carried out in a study of monozygotic twins with inflammatory bowel disease. Following a re-call of the 5' RACE reads, TCRdb has one entry per CDR3 protein and lacks DNA. Its listing shows about 380,000 distinct CDR3 sequences. To note about this clonotype: Its antigen is not known.

Study outcomes and limitations: The study found lower TCRbeta diversity (inverse Simpson) in IBD patients than in healthy co-twins. Relative to healthy twins, IBD patients had fewer clonotypes in common with others, a gap that was especially apparent with disease activity.

The length of the CDR3 is 16 residues. Per the germline V gene, CDR1 is DFQATT and CDR2 is SNEGSKA (reference sequence). The chain carries TRBV20-1 and TRBJ2-3; without DNA, the TCRdb call of TRBD1 cannot be checked. The sequenced material came from blood. The receptor's source is a human donor with ulcerative colitis or Crohn's disease, or a healthy co-twin of an affected twin (not recorded which). The CDR3 loop is CSARPPGQGSTDTQYF.